These T cell receptor beta chains were read from a single sample in a study of shared T cell receptors in the human thymus. Assay: immunoSEQ multiplex PCR; the TCRdb copy retains only in-frame clones and omits some. This sample has approximately 760,000 clones, with over 75% found just once. The data also belong to a second study, concerning human thymus T cells.

Source material: thymocytes. Receptors originate from a girl under three years old with a congenital heart defect. CDR3s include the opening cysteine and the closing phenylalanine or tryptophan. Each record gives: D gene, V gene, J gene, clone size, CDR3 DNA, CDR3 protein. D genes are given only for firm matches. Some rows have no size entry. The others give once, few or many, or a class for an expanded clone.

-	TRBV9	TRBJ1-1	few	TGTGCCAGCAGCGTAGCTGAGGGGGGGTACACTGAAGCTTTCTTT	CASSVAEGGYTEAFF
-	TRBV5-1	TRBJ2-3	-	TGCGCCAGCAGCCCCAGGGGGGCTAAAGATACGCAGTATTTT	CASSPRGAKDTQYF
-	TRBV5-6	TRBJ1-2	-	TGTGCCAGCAGCCTGTCCTTCTTTTCCTATGGCTACACCTTC	CASSLSFFSYGYTF
TRBD1	TRBV7-8	TRBJ2-2	-	TGTGCCAGCAGCTTGCCCACCGGGACAGGGCACACCGGGGAGCTGTTTTTT	CASSLPTGTGHTGELFF
TRBD1	TRBV5-1	TRBJ1-4	-	TGCGCCAGCAGCTTGGCCCCCCAGGGGGCAACTAATGAAAAACTGTTTTTT	CASSLAPQGATNEKLFF
TRBD2	TRBV4-1	TRBJ2-1	once	TGCGCCAGCAGCCAAGATATCGGGCGGGGGGGCCGTTCCTACAATGAGCAGTTCTTC	CASSQDIGRGGRSYNEQFF
-	TRBV6-4	TRBJ2-2	once	TGTGCCAGCAGTGCTGGGCCCGCGAACACCGGGGAGCTGTTTTTT	CASSAGPANTGELFF
-	TRBV7-8	TRBJ2-1	-	TGTGCCAGCAGCACAACACTCGCCGCACGGGTCAATGAGCAGTTCTTC	CASSTTLAARVNEQFF
-	TRBV9	TRBJ2-1	-	TGTGCCAGCAGCCCCAGGCTAACCCGCTACAATGAGCAGTTCTTC	CASSPRLTRYNEQFF
-	TRBV4-1	TRBJ1-1	-	TGCGCCAGCAGCCAACCCTGGACAGCAACTGAAGCTTTCTTT	CASSQPWTATEAFF
-	TRBV10-3	TRBJ1-1	-	TGTGCCATCCAAGGGGGGGGTCGAGCTTTCTTT	CAIQGGGRAFF
TRBD1	TRBV25-1	TRBJ1-2	-	TGTGCCAGCAGTGAAGGGACAGTCACTGGCTACACCTTC	CASSEGTVTGYTF
-	TRBV27	TRBJ1-5	-	TGTGCCAGCAGTCCACAGGGTGGCAATCAGCCCCAGCATTTT	CASSPQGGNQPQHF
TRBD1	TRBV5-1	TRBJ2-6	-	TGCGCCAGCAGCTTGGGGACTGGGACAGGGATTCCCGGGGCCAACGTCCTGACTTTC	CASSLGTGTGIPGANVLTF
-	TRBV9	TRBJ1-2	-	TGTGCCAGCAGCGTAGCGACAAGCTATGGCTACACCTTC	CASSVATSYGYTF
-	TRBV6-4	TRBJ1-1	few	TGTGCCAGCAGTGGACAGTTCGAAGCTTTCTTT	CASSGQFEAFF
-	TRBV27	TRBJ2-7	-	TGTGCCAGCAGTAAATCCCCGCCCGACAGGAGGCCCGAGCAGTACTTC	CASSKSPPDRRPEQYF
-	TRBV6-1	TRBJ1-5	few	TGTGCCAGCTTGTCCCCTTCCGGTCCCCAGCATTTT	CASLSPSGPQHF